These 5 T cell receptor beta chains were sequenced from one sample in a study of response to subunit inactivated influenza vaccine. TCRdb recomputed calls from the RT-PCR reads with MiXCR, one row per CDR3 protein. Of roughly 190,000 distinct CDR3 sequences detected, around 12% appear once; the ten largest clones hold about 29%. A further study also used this sample, focusing on T cells expressing NK-cell markers. This second report adds: Libraries used 5'RACE template switching adding universal primer site and UMIs.

The specimen was CD8+ T cells sorted from PBMCs, collected about 12 days after vaccination. These receptors were obtained from a man aged 45 to 65 who received an inactivated influenza vaccine.

The genes are TRBV10-3 and TRBJ2-1; 13 nucleotides line up with TRBD2. The CDR3 length is 17 residues. The J segment lost 8 bases and the V segment lost 3 bases, leaving 10 bases of the junction unmatched. Germline V gives CDR1 ENHRY, CDR2 SYGVKD. CDR3 bases: TGTGCCATCAGTGACCCTAGACTAGCGGGAGGATCTGATGAGCAGTTCTTC. This gives the protein CAISDPRLAGGSDEQFF.

The rearrangement uses TRBV20-1 and TRBJ2-1, with D perhaps TRBD2 (6 bases). CDR1 DFQATT and CDR2 SNEGSKA come from the germline V gene (reference sequence). This CDR3 region has 16 residues. V lost 0 bases and J lost 1, with 13 bases in between. CDR3 DNA sequence: TGCAGTGCTAGAGATCCAAGACTAGTTTCCTACAATGAGCAGTTCTTC. This translates into CSARDPRLVSYNEQFF.

The chain carries TRBV9 and TRBJ2-7, with D tentatively TRBD1 (6 bases). With 4 bases removed from V and 1 base from J, the gap between germline ends came to 12 bases. The V gene's germline CDR1 is SGDLS and CDR2 YYNGEE. The CDR3 covers 14 residues. The CDR3 DNA is TGTGCCAGCAGCCCCGACAGGTTATCCTACGAGCAGTACTTC. As protein: CASSPDRLSYEQYF.

The J gene is TRBJ2-7, the V gene TRBV5-6; no clear D gene. Trimming stripped 6 bases from V and 0 bases from J, with 10 bases between. CDR1 and CDR2 from the germline V gene are SGHDT and YYEEEE. CDR3 length equals 13 residues. Written as DNA, the CDR3 is TGTGCCAGCACCGACCTAAGCTCCTACGAGCAGTACTTC. Protein: CASTDLSSYEQYF.

This clonotype was found a few times. V and J are TRBV19 and TRBJ2-5; D call uncertain. The CDR3 runs 14 residues. V gave up 5 bases and J gave up 1 base, with 11 bases separating them. The germline gives CDR1 LNHDA, CDR2 SQIVND (reference sequence). This CDR3 is CASSDSGRQETQYF. The CDR3 DNA reads TGTGCCAGTAGTGATTCGGGCCGCCAAGAGACCCAGTACTTC.